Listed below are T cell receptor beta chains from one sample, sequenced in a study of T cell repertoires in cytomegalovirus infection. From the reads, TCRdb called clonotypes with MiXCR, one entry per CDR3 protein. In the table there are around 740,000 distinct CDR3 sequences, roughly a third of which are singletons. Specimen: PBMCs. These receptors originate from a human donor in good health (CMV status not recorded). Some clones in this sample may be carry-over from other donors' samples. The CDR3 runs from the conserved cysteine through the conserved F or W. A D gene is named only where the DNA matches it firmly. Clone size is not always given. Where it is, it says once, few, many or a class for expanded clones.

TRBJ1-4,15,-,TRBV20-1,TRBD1,TGCAGTGCTAGAGGGGATGGACAGGGAGAGGCAAAACTGTTTTTT,CSARGDGQGEAKLFF
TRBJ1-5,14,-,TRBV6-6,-,TGTGCCAGCAGTGCGGGGGTTGTTATTCAGCCCCAGCATTTT,CASSAGVVIQPQHF
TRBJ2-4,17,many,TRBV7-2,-,TGTGCCAGCAGCTTTAGCCCTCTGGGGTTAGCCAAAAACATTCAGTACTTC,CASSFSPLGLAKNIQYF
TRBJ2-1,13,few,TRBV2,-,TGTGCCAGCACCCCTGAGCCAGGAAATGAGCAGTTCTTC,CASTPEPGNEQFF
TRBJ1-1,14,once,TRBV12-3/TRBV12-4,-,TGTGCCAGCAGTTCGGGAGCCCCGAACACTGAAGCTTTCTTT,CASSSGAPNTEAFF
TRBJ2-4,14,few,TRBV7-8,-,TGTGCCAGCAGCTCGCCGGGGTTTGGAAACATTCAGTACTTC,CASSSPGFGNIQYF
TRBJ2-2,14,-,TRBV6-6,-,TGTGCCAGCACCCCTCAAGGGTCCACCGGGGAGCTGTTTTTT,CASTPQGSTGELFF
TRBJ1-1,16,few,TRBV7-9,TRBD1,TGTGCCAGCAGCTTGAGACAGGGGACCATGAACACTGAAGCTTTCTTT,CASSLRQGTMNTEAFF
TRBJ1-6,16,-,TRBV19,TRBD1,TGTGCCAGTAGTATAATTTCGAGAGGGGGCAATTCACCCCTCCACTTT,CASSIISRGGNSPLHF
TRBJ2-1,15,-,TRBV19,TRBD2,TGTGCCAGTAGCGGACTAGCGGGGCCCTACAATGCGCAGTTCTTC,CASSGLAGPYNAQFF
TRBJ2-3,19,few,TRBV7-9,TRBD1,TGTGCCAGCAGCTTAGAGGAGGTTATGCTCGCAGGGGGCTATGATACGCAGTATTTT,CASSLEEVMLAGGYDTQYF
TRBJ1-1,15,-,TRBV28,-,TGTGCCTGCAGTTTATCACAGGGCATGAACACTGAAGCTTTCTTT,CACSLSQGMNTEAFF
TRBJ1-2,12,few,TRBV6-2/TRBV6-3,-,TGTGCCAGCAGTGGGACAACTTATGGCTACACCTTC,CASSGTTYGYTF
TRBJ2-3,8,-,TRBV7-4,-,TGTGCCAGCAGCTTAGACTTTTTT,CASSLDFF
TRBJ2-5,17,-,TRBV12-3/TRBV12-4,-,TGTGCCAGCAGTTTTTGGCTAGGGCAATCGTTCGAGGAGACCCAGTACTTC,CASSFWLGQSFEETQYF
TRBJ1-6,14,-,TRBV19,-,TGTGCCAGCCGATTTCTAGACATCAGATCACCCCGCCACTTT,CASRFLDIRSPRHF
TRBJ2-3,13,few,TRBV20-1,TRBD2,TGCAGTGCCTTCAGCGGGGAGACAGATACGCAGTATTTT,CSAFSGETDTQYF
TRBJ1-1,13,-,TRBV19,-,TGTGCCAGTAAACTGGACGGGAACACTGAAGCTTTCTTT,CASKLDGNTEAFF
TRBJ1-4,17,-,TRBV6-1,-,TGTGCCAGCAGCGACCGGGACCGGTGGGGGGCGGATGAAAAACTGTTTTTT,CASSDRDRWGADEKLFF
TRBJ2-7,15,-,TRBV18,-,TGTGCCAGCTCATGGGAGGTCGGCGGGCCCTACGAGCAGTACTTC,CASSWEVGGPYEQYF
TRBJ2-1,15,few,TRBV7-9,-,TGTGCCAGCCAAACCTATGGTTCTCCCAGAAATGAGCAGTTCTTC,CASQTYGSPRNEQFF
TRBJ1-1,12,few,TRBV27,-,TGTGCCAGCAGGGGGGGTGGGGCTGAAGCTTTCTTT,CASRGGGAEAFF
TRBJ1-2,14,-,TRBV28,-,TGTGCCAGCAGTTTATGGGGGGCTGCCTCTGGCTACACCTTC,CASSLWGAASGYTF
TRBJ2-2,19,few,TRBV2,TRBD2,TGTGCCAGCAGTGATGGCGGCGACTGGACTAGCGGGGACACCGGGGAGCTGTTTTTT,CASSDGGDWTSGDTGELFF
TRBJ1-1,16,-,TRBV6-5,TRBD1,TGTGCCAGCAGTGCACCGAGAGGGGGCCCGAGCACTGAAGCTTTCTTT,CASSAPRGGPSTEAFF
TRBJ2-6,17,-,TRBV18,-,TGTGCCAGCTCACCGCGGACCGAGAGCTCTGGGGCCAACGTCCTGACTTTC,CASSPRTESSGANVLTF
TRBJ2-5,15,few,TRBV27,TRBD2,TGTGCCAGCAGTTCCAGCGGGAGGAGCCAAGAGACCCAGTACTTC,CASSSSGRSQETQYF
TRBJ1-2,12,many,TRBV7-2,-,TGTGCCAGCAGCTTAGCTTACGGAGGCTACACCTTC,CASSLAYGGYTF
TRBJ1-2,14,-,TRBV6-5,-,TGTGCCAGCAGTTACCTAGGAGGCCCCTATGGCTACACCTTC,CASSYLGGPYGYTF
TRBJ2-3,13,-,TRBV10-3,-,TGTGCCATCAGTGAGCGGTCGTCAGATACGCAGTATTTT,CAISERSSDTQYF
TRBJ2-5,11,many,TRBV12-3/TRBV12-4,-,TGCGCCAGCAGCTTCGAAGAGACCCAGTACTTC,CASSFEETQYF
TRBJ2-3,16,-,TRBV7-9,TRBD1,TGTGCCAGCAGCTTAGAGACAGGGTCCGGCACAGATACGCAGTATTTT,CASSLETGSGTDTQYF
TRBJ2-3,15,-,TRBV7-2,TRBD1,TGTGCCAGCAGTTTGGGGACAGGGGCCGCGTTGACGCAGTGTTTT,CASSLGTGAALTQCF
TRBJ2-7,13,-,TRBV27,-,TGTGCCAGCAGCTCCTCGCGCTCCTACGAGCAGTACTTC,CASSSSRSYEQYF
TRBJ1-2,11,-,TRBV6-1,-,TGTGCCAGCGAACGGGACTATGGCTACACCTTC,CASERDYGYTF
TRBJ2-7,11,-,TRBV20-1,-,TGCAGTGCGTCAGCCTCCTACGAGCAGTACTTC,CSASASYEQYF
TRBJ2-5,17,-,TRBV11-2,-,TGTGCCAGCAGCTTAGGTCATCTCATTCGGGGGGCGGGGACCCAGTACTTC,CASSLGHLIRGAGTQYF
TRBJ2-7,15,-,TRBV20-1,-,TGCAGTGCTAGACCCCCTGTGGGAGTGTCCTACGAGCAGTACTTC,CSARPPVGVSYEQYF
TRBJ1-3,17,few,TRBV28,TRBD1,TGTGCCAGCAGTTCCAACCTCGGGACAGCCTCTGGAAACACCATATATTTT,CASSSNLGTASGNTIYF
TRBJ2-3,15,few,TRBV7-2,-,TGTGCCAGCAGCTTCCTAACGATTAGCACAGATACGCAGTATTTT,CASSFLTISTDTQYF
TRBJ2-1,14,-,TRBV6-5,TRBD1,TGTGCCAGCACCTTGACAGGGGGGGACAATGAGCAGTTCTTC,CASTLTGGDNEQFF
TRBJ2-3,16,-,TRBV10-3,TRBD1,TGTGCCATCAGACAAGGACAGGGGGCGTATACAGATACGCAGTATTTT,CAIRQGQGAYTDTQYF
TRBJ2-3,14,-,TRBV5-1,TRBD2,TGCGCCAGCAGGGCTAGCGGGAGCACAGATACGCAGTATTTT,CASRASGSTDTQYF
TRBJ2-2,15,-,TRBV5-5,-,TGTGCCAGCAGCCAACTAGCATGGAACACCGGGGAGCTGTTTTTT,CASSQLAWNTGELFF
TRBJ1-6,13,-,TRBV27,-,TGTGCCAGCAGATTGTCGGTTAATTCACCCCTCCACTTT,CASRLSVNSPLHF
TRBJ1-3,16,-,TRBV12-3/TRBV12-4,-,TGTGCCAGCAGCCCCACCGGGACAATCTCTGGAAACACCATATATTTT,CASSPTGTISGNTIYF
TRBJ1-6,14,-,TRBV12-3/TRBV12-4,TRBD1,TGTGCCAGCAGTTTGGGGACAGGCTTGTCACCCCTCCACTTT,CASSLGTGLSPLHF